This T cell receptor beta chain was obtained from a study of blood T cell repertoires in COVID-19. On the study more broadly: Samples taken during acute and convalescent COVID-19 were collected in the United States, Italy and Spain. PBMCs, B-cell-depleted T cells, or T cells provided the cDNA or gDNA that made up the material.

Authors' analysis steps: How many nucleated cells were present was estimated from reference gene primer amplification. Clones were sequenced by immunoSEQ multiplex PCR, and TCRdb holds only the in-frame ones, with some missing. V and J calls plus clone size are reproduced from that table; the DNA served to infer D and trimming. There are around 190,000 clones in the sample; around nine tenths occur only once, and about 4.4% lies in the top ten. V dropped 5 bases and J dropped 2; count of bases not matched to a gene: 4. Germline V gene lookup returns CDR1 SGHTA and CDR2 FQGNSA. The CDR3 extends over 14 amino acids.

The rearrangement uses TRBV7-2 and TRBJ2-7; 9 positions agree with TRBD1. Sequencing was performed on peripheral blood. The sequence derives from a human donor in a cohort sampled during active COVID-19. The CDR3 coding sequence is TGTGCCAGCAGCCGGGACAGGGTTACCTACGAGCAGTACTTC. It translates to CASSRDRVTYEQYF.